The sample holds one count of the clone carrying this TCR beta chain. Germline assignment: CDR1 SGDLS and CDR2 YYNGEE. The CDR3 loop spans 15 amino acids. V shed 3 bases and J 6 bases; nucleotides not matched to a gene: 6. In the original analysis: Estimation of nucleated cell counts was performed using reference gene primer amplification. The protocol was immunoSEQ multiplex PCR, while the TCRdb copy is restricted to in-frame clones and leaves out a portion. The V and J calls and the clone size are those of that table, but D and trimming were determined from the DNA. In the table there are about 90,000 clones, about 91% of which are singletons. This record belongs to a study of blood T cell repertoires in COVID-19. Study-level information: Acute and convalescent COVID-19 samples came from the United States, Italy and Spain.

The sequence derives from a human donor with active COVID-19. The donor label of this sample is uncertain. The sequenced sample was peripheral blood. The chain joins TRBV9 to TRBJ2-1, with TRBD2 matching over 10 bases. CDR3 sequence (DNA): TGTGCCAGCAGCGCCAGCGGGGGGGCCAGCAATGAGCAGTTCTTC. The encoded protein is CASSASGGASNEQFF. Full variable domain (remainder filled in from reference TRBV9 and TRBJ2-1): DSGVTQTPKHLITATGQRVTLRCSPRSGDLSVYWYQQSLDQGLQFLIQYYNGEERAKGNILERFSAQQFPDLHSELNLSSLELGDSALYFCASSASGGASNEQFFGPGTRLTVL.